The 6 T cell receptor beta chains presented below share a single source sample, sequenced in a study of cytomegalovirus exposure and HLA in healthy donors. PCR amplification relied on 60 Vbeta primers (plus 13 Jbeta primers). This table comes from immunoSEQ multiplex PCR, and its TCRdb copy is limited to in-frame clones, with some not included. Seen here are about 150,000 clones, 75% to 80% observed once, and the top ten hold around 0.99%. Sequenced input: PBMCs. The receptors derive from a male donor in good health and CMV-seronegative.

The chain joins TRBV28 to TRBJ1-1, with 7 bases that match TRBD1. Unmatched junction bases numbered 7, after V lost 2 bases and J lost 4 bases. The CDR3 has 15 amino acids. The germline CDR1 and CDR2 sequences are MDHEN and SYDVKM. This CDR3 reads CASSLPLTGRTEAFF. The DNA for the CDR3 is TGTGCCAGCAGTTTACCCCTGACAGGGCGCACTGAAGCTTTCTTT.

The rearrangement uses TRBV7-2 and TRBJ2-2; TRBD1 agrees at 7 bases. Germline CDR1 SGHTA, CDR2 FQGNSA. V lost 6 bases, J lost 4 bases, and 5 bases stayed unmatched. This CDR3 is 14 amino acids long. As DNA, the CDR3 is TGTGCCAGCAGGACAGGGTCGGTCACCGGGGAGCTGTTTTTT. Its protein product is CASRTGSVTGELFF.

The CDR3 is CASSQQHGQVYEQYF. In nucleotides, the CDR3 is TGCGCCAGCAGCCAACAACACGGACAGGTCTACGAGCAGTACTTC. The rearrangement links TRBV4-3 to TRBJ2-7, with 7 bases aligning to TRBD1. There are 15 residues in the CDR3. Germline V lookup: CDR1 LGHNA, CDR2 YSLEER. J gave up 3 bases and V 2 bases, and 7 bases lay outside the gene matches.

The gene calls are TRBV6-5 and TRBJ2-7; D gene uncertain. V shed 5 bases and J shed 0 bases, with 14 bases lying between them. The germline CDR1 and CDR2 sequences are MNHEY and SVGAGI. The CDR3 is made up of 15 amino acids. Here the CDR3 reads CASSHDSIGSYEQYF. The DNA for the CDR3 is TGTGCCAGCAGTCACGACTCAATAGGCTCCTACGAGCAGTACTTC.

The CDR3 DNA follows: TGTGCCAGCAGCTCATACAGGGGGCCGGACGAGCAGTACTTC. Protein: CASSSYRGPDEQYF. The chain combines TRBV5-6 with TRBJ2-5; 9 nucleotides agree with TRBD1. The closer fit of TRBJ2-7 to the DNA end suggests the J call may be wrong. Per germline, CDR1 SGHDT and CDR2 YYEEEE. This CDR3 contains 14 residues.

This chain joins TRBV7-9 and TRBJ2-1; TRBD1 might be the D (5 bases). Germline assignment: CDR1 SEHNR and CDR2 FQNEAQ (reference sequence). The V end was cut by 5 bases, the J end by 6 bases, with 14 bases between. The CDR3 is 14 residues long. The CDR3 DNA reads as TGTGCCAGCAGCAGTGGACACACCAGCAATGAGCAGTTCTTC. This translates into CASSSGHTSNEQFF.